This TCR beta chain came from a study of radiotherapy plus CTLA-4 blockade in lung cancer. Study summary: Disease control was achieved by approximately 30% of patients, and objective responses by 18%.

The CDR3 is 16 amino acids. Trimming pared 0 bases from V and 6 bases from J, leaving 17 bases between. Germline assignment: CDR1 LGHNA and CDR2 YSLEER. Findings and caveats of the study: TCR clones of tumor origin grew in blood after radiotherapy plus ipilimumab.

In chemo-refractory metastatic non-small-cell lung cancer, patients got ipilimumab CTLA-4 blockade together with focal radiation. As regards this clone: Its antigen is undetermined.

Profiled with immunoSEQ multiplex PCR; TCRdb holds only in-frame clones, not every one. The table records fewer than 140,000 clones, roughly 84% of them present only once. The V and J genes are TRBV4-3 and TRBJ1-1; tentative D call: TRBD1 (6 bases). This sequence was found in a human donor with non-small cell lung cancer that progressed on radiotherapy plus ipilimumab. Some clones in this sample may be carry-over from other donors' samples. The sequences come from peripheral blood, collected from a patient treated with radiotherapy plus ipilimumab. The CDR3 DNA follows: TGCGCCAGCAGCCAAGACCCCCAACAGGGTCTAGCTGAAGCTTTCTTT. It translates to CASSQDPQQGLAEAFF.